The source of this TCR beta chain is a study of blood T cell repertoires in COVID-19. Seattle patients were enrolled while actively infected and followed longitudinally. The CDR3 is 15 residues long. The germline gives CDR1 MDHEN, CDR2 SYDVKM. V was clipped by 7 bases and J by 1 base, with 14 bases between them. Original data processing: Amplification with reference gene primers provided the estimates of nucleated cell counts. Using immunoSEQ multiplex PCR, the repertoire was profiled, and TCRdb retains in-frame clones only, with some absent. V and J calls and clone size are copied from that table; D and trimming were computed from the DNA. The profile shows approximately 170,000 clones, about 85% of them singletons.

This chain joins TRBV28 and TRBJ1-5; D might be TRBD1 (5 bases). Sequencing was carried out using peripheral blood. The sequence was collected from a woman aged 80 or over with COVID-19, enrolled during active disease. The DNA of the CDR3 is TGTGCCAGCAAAAATCTGGGGGGAAGCAATCAGCCCCAGCATTTT. This codes for CASKNLGGSNQPQHF.